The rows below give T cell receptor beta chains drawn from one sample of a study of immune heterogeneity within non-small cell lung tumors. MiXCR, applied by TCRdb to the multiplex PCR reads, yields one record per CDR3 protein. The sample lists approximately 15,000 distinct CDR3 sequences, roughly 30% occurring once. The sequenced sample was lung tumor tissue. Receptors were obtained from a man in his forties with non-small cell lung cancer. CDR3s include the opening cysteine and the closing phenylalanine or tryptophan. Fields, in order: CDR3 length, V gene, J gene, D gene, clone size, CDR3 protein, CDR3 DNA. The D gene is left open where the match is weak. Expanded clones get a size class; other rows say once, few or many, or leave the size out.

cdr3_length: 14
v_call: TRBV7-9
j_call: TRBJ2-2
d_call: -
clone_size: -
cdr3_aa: CASRGHTGAGELFF
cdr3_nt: TGTGCCAGCAGGGGGCATACAGGTGCCGGGGAGCTGTTTTTT

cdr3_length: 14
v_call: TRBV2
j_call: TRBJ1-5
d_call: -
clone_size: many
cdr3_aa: CASSLDGYNQPQHF
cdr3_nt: TGTGCCAGCAGTTTGGACGGTTACAATCAGCCCCAGCATTTT

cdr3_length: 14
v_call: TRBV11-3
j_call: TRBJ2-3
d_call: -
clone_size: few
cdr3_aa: CASSRTTSTDTQYF
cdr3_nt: TGTGCCAGCAGCCGGACTACTAGCACAGATACGCAGTATTTT

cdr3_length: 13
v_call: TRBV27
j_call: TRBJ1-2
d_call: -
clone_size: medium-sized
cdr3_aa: CASSLSPGYGYTF
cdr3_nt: TGTGCCAGCAGTTTAAGTCCGGGCTATGGCTACACCTTC

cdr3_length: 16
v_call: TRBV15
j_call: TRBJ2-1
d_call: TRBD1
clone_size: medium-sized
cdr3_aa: CATSFPSGQGKNEQFF
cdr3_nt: TGTGCCACCAGTTTTCCGTCAGGACAGGGTAAAAATGAGCAGTTCTTC

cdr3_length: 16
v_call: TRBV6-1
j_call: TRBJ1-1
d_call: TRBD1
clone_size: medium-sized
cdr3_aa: CASSRRQGVTMSEAFF
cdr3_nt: TGTGCCAGCAGTAGGAGACAGGGAGTTACTATGTCTGAAGCTTTCTTT

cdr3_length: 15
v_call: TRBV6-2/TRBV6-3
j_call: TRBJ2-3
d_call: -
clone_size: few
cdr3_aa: CASSTPKTTTDTQYF
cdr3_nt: TGTGCCAGCAGTACTCCTAAAACCACCACAGATACGCAGTATTTT

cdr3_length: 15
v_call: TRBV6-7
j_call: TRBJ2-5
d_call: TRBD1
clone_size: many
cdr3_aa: CASSYSGQGQETQYF
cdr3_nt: TGTGCCAGCAGTTACTCAGGACAGGGTCAAGAGACCCAGTACTTC

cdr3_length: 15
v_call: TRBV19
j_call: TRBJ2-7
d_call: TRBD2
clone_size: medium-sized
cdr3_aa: CASSIKGGDYYEQYF
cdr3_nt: TGTGCCAGTAGTATAAAGGGTGGGGACTACTACGAGCAGTACTTC

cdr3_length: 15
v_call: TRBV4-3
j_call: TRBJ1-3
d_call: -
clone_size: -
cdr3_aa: CASSQGSGSGNTIYF
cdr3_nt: TGCGCCAGCAGCCAAGGTTCAGGCTCTGGAAACACCATATATTTT

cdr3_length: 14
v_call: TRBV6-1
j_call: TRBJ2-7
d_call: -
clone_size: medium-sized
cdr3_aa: CASRDSTPRYEQYF
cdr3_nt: TGTGCCAGCCGTGACAGCACCCCTAGGTACGAGCAGTACTTC

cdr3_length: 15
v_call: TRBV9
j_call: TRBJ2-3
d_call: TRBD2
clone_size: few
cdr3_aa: CASTDSGTNTDTQYF
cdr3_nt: TGTGCCAGCACCGATAGCGGGACCAACACAGATACGCAGTATTTT

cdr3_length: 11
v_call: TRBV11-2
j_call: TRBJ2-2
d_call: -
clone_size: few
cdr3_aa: CASSPYGELFF
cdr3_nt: TGTGCCAGCAGCCCGTACGGGGAGCTGTTTTTT

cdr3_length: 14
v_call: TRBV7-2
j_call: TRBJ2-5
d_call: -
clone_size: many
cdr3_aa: CASSPSRSQETQYF
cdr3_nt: TGTGCCAGCAGCCCCAGCCGCTCCCAAGAGACCCAGTACTTC

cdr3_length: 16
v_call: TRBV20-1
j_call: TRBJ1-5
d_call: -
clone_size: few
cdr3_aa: CSARDWQARSNQPQHF
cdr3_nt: TGCAGTGCTAGAGATTGGCAGGCGAGGAGCAATCAGCCCCAGCATTTT

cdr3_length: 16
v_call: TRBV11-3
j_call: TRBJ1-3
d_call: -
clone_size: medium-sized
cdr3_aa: CASSRRAESSGNTIYF
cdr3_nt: TGTGCCAGCAGCCGGCGAGCAGAGAGCTCTGGAAACACCATATATTTT

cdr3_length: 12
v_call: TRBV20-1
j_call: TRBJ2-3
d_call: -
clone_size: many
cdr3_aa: CSAQMRTDTQYF
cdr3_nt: TGCAGTGCTCAAATGCGCACAGATACGCAGTATTTT

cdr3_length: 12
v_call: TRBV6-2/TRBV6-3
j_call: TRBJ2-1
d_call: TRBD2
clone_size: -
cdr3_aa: CATTAGVGEQFF
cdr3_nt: TGTGCGACCACCGCGGGAGTCGGTGAGCAGTTCTTC

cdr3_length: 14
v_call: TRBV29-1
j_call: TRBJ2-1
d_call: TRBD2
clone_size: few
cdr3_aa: CSGQTSGGYNEQFF
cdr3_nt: TGCAGCGGACAGACTAGCGGGGGGTACAATGAGCAGTTCTTC

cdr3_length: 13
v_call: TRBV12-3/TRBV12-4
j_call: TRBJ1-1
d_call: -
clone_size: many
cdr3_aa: CASIRRVNTEAFF
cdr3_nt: TGTGCCAGCATAAGGAGGGTGAACACTGAAGCTTTCTTT

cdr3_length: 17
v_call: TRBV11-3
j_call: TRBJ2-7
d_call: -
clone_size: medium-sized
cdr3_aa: CASSLDIPGLRWREQYF
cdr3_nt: TGTGCCAGCAGCTTAGATATCCCGGGCCTGCGATGGCGCGAGCAGTACTTC

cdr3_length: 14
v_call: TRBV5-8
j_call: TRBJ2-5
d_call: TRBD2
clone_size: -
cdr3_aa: CASTLAGAGETQYF
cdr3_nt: TGTGCCAGCACCCTAGCGGGAGCGGGGGAGACCCAGTACTTC

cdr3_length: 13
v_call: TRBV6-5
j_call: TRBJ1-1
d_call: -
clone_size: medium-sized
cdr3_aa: CASSYGGRAEAFF
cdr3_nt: TGTGCCAGCAGTTACGGGGGGAGGGCTGAAGCTTTCTTT

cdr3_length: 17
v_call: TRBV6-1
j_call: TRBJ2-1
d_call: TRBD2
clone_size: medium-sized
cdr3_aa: CASSPTRLAGLYNEQFF
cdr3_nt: TGTGCCAGCAGTCCGACCAGACTAGCGGGCCTCTACAATGAGCAGTTCTTC

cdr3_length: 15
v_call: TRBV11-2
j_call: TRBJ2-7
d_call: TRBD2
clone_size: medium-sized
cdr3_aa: CASSHPTSGIYEQYF
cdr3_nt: TGTGCCAGCAGCCATCCGACTAGCGGGATCTACGAGCAGTACTTC

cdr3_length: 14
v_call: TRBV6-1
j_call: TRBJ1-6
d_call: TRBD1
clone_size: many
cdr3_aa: CASSFQGADSPLHF
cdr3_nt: TGTGCCAGCAGTTTCCAGGGGGCTGATTCACCCCTCCACTTT

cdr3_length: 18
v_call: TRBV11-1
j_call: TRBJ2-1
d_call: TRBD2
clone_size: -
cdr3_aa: CASSLGRLAGGRYNEQFF
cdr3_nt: TGTGCCAGCAGCTTAGGACGTCTAGCGGGAGGTCGGTACAATGAGCAGTTCTTC

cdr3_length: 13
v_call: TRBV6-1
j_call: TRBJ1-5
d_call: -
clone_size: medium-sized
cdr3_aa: CASRQVNNQPQHF
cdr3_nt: TGTGCCAGCAGACAGGTTAACAATCAGCCCCAGCATTTT

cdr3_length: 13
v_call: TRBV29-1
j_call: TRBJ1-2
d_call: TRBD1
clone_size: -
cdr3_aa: CSVEGGGTGGYTF
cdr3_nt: TGCAGCGTTGAAGGGGGTGGGACAGGTGGCTACACCTTC

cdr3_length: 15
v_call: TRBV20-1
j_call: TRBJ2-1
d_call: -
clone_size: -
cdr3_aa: CSARHPKSSYNEQFF
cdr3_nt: TGCAGTGCTAGACATCCGAAGAGCTCCTACAATGAGCAGTTCTTC

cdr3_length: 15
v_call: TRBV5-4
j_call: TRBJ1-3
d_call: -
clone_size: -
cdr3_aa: CASSLAEGRGNTIYF
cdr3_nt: TGTGCCAGCAGCTTGGCGGAGGGGCGGGGAAACACCATATATTTT

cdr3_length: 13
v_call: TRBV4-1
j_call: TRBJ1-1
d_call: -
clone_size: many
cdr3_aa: CASSPMARSEAFF
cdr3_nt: TGCGCCAGCAGCCCTATGGCCAGGTCTGAAGCTTTCTTT

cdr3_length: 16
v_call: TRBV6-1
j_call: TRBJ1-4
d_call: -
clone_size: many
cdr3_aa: CASRTRTTATNEKLFF
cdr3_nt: TGTGCCAGCAGGACCCGGACAACCGCAACTAATGAAAAACTGTTTTTT

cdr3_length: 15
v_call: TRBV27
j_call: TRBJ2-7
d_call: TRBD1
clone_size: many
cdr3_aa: CASSSSTTGWYEQYF
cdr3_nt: TGTGCCAGCAGTTCGTCTACGACAGGGTGGTACGAGCAGTACTTC

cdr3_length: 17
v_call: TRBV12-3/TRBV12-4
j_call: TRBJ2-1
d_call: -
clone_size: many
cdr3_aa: CASSPPLAFSTYNEQFF
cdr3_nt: TGTGCCAGCAGTCCGCCCCTAGCGTTCAGTACCTACAATGAGCAGTTCTTC

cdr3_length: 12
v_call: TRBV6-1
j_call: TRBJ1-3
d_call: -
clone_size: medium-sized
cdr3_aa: CASTSGGNTIYF
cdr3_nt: TGTGCCAGCACCTCCGGAGGAAACACCATATATTTT

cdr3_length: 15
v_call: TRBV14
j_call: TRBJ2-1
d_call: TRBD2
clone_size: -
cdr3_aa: CASSYAGLVVNEQFF
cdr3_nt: TGTGCCAGCAGCTACGCGGGACTAGTGGTCAATGAGCAGTTCTTC

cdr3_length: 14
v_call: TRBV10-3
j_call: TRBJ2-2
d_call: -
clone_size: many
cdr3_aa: CAIRSDPPAGELFF
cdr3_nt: TGTGCCATCAGGAGCGACCCCCCCGCCGGGGAGCTGTTTTTT

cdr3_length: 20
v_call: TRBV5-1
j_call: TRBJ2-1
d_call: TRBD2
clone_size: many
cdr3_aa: CASSTGQGTSGRVSYNEQFF
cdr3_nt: TGCGCCAGCAGCACTGGACAGGGGACTAGCGGGAGGGTCTCCTACAATGAGCAGTTCTTC

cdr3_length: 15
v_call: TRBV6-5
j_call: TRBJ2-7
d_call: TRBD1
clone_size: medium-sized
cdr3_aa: CASSYSGQPSFGQYF
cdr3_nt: TGTGCCAGCAGTTACTCGGGACAGCCGTCCTTTGGGCAGTACTTC

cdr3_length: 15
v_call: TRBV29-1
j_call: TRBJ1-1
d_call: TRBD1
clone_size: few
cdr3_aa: CSVSGFAGGNTEAFF
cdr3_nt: TGCAGCGTGAGTGGTTTTGCAGGGGGCAACACTGAAGCTTTCTTT

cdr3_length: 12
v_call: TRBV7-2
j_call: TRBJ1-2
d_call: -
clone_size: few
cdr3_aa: CASSPQEYGYTF
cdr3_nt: TGTGCCAGCAGCCCACAGGAATATGGCTACACCTTC

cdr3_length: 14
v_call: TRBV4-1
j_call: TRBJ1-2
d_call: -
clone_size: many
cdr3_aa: CASSQGRGAGGYTF
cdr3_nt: TGCGCCAGCAGCCAAGGGAGGGGGGCTGGTGGCTACACCTTC

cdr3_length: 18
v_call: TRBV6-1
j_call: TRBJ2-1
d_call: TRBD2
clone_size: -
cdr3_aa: CASSQASGRAGLYNEQFF
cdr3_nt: TGTGCCAGCAGTCAGGCTAGCGGGAGGGCCGGGCTTTACAATGAGCAGTTCTTC

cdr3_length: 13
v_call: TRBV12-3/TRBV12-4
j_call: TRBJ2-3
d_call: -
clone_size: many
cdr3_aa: CASSSSPSETQYF
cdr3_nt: TGTGCCAGCAGCTCCTCCCCGTCCGAGACGCAGTATTTT

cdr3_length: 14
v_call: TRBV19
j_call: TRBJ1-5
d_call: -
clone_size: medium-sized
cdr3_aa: CASSGGLGNQPQHF
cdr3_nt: TGTGCCAGTAGTGGGGGGCTAGGGAATCAGCCCCAGCATTTT

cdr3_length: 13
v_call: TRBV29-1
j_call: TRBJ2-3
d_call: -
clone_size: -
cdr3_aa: CSVTETSTDTQYF
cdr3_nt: TGCAGCGTTACCGAGACTAGCACAGATACGCAGTATTTT

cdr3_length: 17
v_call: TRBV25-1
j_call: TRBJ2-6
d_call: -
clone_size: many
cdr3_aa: CASIGGTGQSGANVLTF
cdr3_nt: TGTGCCAGCATAGGAGGAACAGGGCAATCTGGGGCCAACGTCCTGACTTTC

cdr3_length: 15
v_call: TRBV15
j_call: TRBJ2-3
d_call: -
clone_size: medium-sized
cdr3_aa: CATSRDRGSTDTQYF
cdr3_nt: TGTGCCACCAGCAGAGATCGGGGGAGCACAGATACGCAGTATTTT

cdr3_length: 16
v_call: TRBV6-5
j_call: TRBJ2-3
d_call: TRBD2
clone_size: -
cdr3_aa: CASSYRAGGARDTQYF
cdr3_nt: TGTGCCAGCAGTTACCGAGCGGGAGGGGCACGAGATACGCAGTATTTT

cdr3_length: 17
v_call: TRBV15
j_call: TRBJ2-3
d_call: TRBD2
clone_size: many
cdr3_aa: CATSRDDGSGPTDTQYF
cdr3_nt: TGTGCCACCAGCAGAGATGATGGTAGCGGGCCCACAGATACGCAGTATTTT

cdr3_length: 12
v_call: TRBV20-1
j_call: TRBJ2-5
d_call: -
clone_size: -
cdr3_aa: CSARGREETQYF
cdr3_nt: TGCAGTGCCAGAGGACGGGAAGAGACCCAGTACTTC

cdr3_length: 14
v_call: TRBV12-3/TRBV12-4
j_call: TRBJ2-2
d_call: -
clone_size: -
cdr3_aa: CASTPRGDTGELFF
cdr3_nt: TGTGCCAGCACTCCCCGCGGGGACACCGGGGAGCTGTTTTTT

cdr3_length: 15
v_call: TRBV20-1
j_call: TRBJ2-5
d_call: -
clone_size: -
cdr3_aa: CSASGAGEEGETQYF
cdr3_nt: TGCAGTGCTAGCGGTGCAGGAGAGGAGGGAGAGACCCAGTACTTC

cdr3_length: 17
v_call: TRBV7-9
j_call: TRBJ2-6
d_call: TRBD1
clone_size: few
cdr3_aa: CASSSGTGGSGANVLTF
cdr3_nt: TGTGCCAGCAGCTCCGGGACAGGGGGCTCTGGGGCCAACGTCCTGACTTTC

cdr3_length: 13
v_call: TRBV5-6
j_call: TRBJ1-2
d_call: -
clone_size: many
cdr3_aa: CASSFQEHYGYTF
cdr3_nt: TGTGCCAGCAGCTTCCAGGAACACTATGGCTACACCTTC

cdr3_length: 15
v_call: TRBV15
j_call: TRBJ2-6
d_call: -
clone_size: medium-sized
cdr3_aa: CATSRVGSGANVLTF
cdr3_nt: TGTGCCACCAGCAGAGTAGGCTCTGGGGCCAACGTCCTGACTTTC

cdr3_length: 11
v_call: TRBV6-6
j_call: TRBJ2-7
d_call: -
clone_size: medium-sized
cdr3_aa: CASSYADEQYF
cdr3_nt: TGTGCCAGCAGTTACGCGGACGAGCAGTACTTC

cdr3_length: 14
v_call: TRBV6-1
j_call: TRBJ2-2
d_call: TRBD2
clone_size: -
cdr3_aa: CASSLTSSTGELFF
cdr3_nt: TGTGCCAGCAGCCTGACTAGCAGCACCGGGGAGCTGTTTTTT